The entry below gives a single TCR beta chain sequence along with its context. This specimen belongs to a study of blood T cell repertoires in COVID-19. At the level of the study: Both acute and convalescent COVID-19 samples were obtained from the United States, Italy and Spain. Nucleic acid was either cDNA or gDNA, and it came from T cells, B-cell-depleted T cells, or PBMCs.

This CDR3 has 15 residues. CDR1 is LNHDA and CDR2 is SQIVND in the germline V gene (reference sequence). With V trimmed by 6 bases and J by 6 bases, 6 bases remained unmatched. Per the authors' pipeline: Cell counts per sample came from amplifying reference gene primers. Libraries were prepared by immunoSEQ multiplex PCR; TCRdb keeps only in-frame clonotypes and omits some of them. The V and J calls and clone size are taken from that table; D and trimming were inferred from the DNA. In the table there are approximately 190,000 clones, approximately 84% of which are singletons. The sequence came from a woman aged 70 to 79 with active or convalescent COVID-19. The V and J genes are TRBV19 and TRBJ2-1, with 12 nucleotides matching TRBD2. Specimen: peripheral blood. CDR3 sequence: CASRRTSGNSNEQFF. The CDR3 DNA is TGTGCCAGTAGACGGACTAGCGGGAATTCCAATGAGCAGTTCTTC.